The clone carrying this T cell receptor (beta chain) was counted between two and nine times. Its target is unknown. This entry belongs to a study of T-cell reconstitution after alpha-beta-depleted transplantation in children. Study results and caveats: At around two months after transplant, the alpha-beta T cells were reportedly derived from several hundred expanded clones that came from non-depleted graft cells.

Unique molecular identifiers were incorporated into the prepared TCRbeta library. MiXCR, run by TCRdb on the PCR reads, gives a single entry per CDR3 protein. Of some 310,000 distinct CDR3 sequences listed, roughly 21% are singletons. Trimming removed 1 base from V and 1 base from J, with 13 bases in between. Looked up from germline, CDR1 is MGHRA and CDR2 is YSYEKL. This CDR3 region has 16 residues. This chain links TRBV4-1 with TRBJ1-1; a possible D gene is TRBD1 (5 bases). The sequence came from a male patient younger than 18 who had a stem cell transplant for acute lymphoblastic leukemia, so the T cells may come from the graft donor. The sample in question was PBMCs, mostly from graft donor cells, obtained 180 days after TCRalphabeta/CD19-depleted stem cell transplant. The CDR3 bases are TGCGCCAGCAGCCAAGCGGCTGCGACAGCGAACACTGAAGCTTTCTTT. Amino acid sequence: CASSQAAATANTEAFF.